What follows are 14 T cell receptor beta chains derived from one specimen sequenced in a study of CD8+CD57+ T cells in acquired aplastic anemia. Patients picked for sequencing had shown CD8+CD57+ cell expansion detected by flow cytometry. Researchers used genomic DNA as the template to profile TCR beta VDJ and CDR3. TCRdb analysed the reads with MiXCR anew, one entry per CDR3 protein. In the table there are some 170,000 distinct CDR3 sequences, more than 45% of which are singletons. Sequencing was performed on sorted CD4+, CD8+, or CD8+CD57+ T cells (not recorded which) from PBMCs. These receptors were taken from a human donor with aplastic anemia.

This clonotype has a count of ten or more. The chain carries TRBV20-1 and TRBJ1-5; 7 bases match TRBD1. The CDR3 has 14 amino acids. J was trimmed by 3 bases and V by 5 bases; bases with no gene match: 7. From germline, CDR1 is DFQATT and CDR2 SNEGSKA (reference sequence). The CDR3 spells CSAEATGTNQPQHF. As DNA, the CDR3 is TGCAGTGCTGAAGCGACAGGGACCAATCAGCCCCAGCATTTT.

This clonotype was picked up many times. The chain links TRBV4-2 to TRBJ2-3; D call uncertain. V lost 0 bases and J 2 bases, leaving 12 bases between the germline ends. The CDR3 is 16 amino acids. Germline V gives CDR1 LGHNA, CDR2 YNFKEQ. CDR3 nucleotides: TGTGCCAGCAGCCAAGACCGCTTCACTTTCACAGATACGCAGTATTTT. Its protein is CASSQDRFTFTDTQYF.

This clonotype was observed a handful of times. This chain connects TRBV2 to TRBJ2-7; D gene unclear. This CDR3 region has 11 residues. V lost 5 bases and J 3 bases, leaving 5 bases between the germline ends. CDR1 and CDR2 from the germline V gene are SNHLY and FYNNEI. For the CDR3, the DNA is TGTGCCAGCAGTTTCCACTACGAGCAGTACTTC. This encodes CASSFHYEQYF.

This clonotype was seen ten or more times. The V gene is TRBV5-1, the J gene TRBJ1-4, with D perhaps TRBD1 (5 bases). Germline-derived CDR1 and CDR2 are SGHRS and YFSETQ. V lost 0 bases and J 8 bases, leaving 14 bases between the germline ends. CDR3 size: 15 residues. CDR3 amino acids: CASSLERYGGEKLFF. CDR3 sequence (DNA): TGCGCCAGCAGCTTGGAGAGATACGGGGGAGAAAAACTGTTTTTT.

Only a few counts were recorded for this clonotype. This clone may be a read error of a much larger clone one base away. The chain has TRBV5-4 and TRBJ2-7; D is ambiguous. The ends were cut back, 4 bases at V and 6 bases at J, with 11 bases in the middle. Germline V lookup: CDR1 SGHNT, CDR2 YYREEE (reference sequence). The CDR3 runs to 12 residues. The CDR3 sequence is CASSTGVSEQYF. Here the CDR3 DNA reads TGTGCCAGCAGCACGGGTGTGAGCGAGCAGTACTTC.

This clonotype has at least ten counts. The chain has TRBV19 and TRBJ2-2, with D uncertain. V lost 5 bases, J lost 2 bases, and 12 bases lay in between. CDR3 length equals 15 residues. Per germline, CDR1 LNHDA and CDR2 SQIVND (reference sequence). The CDR3 sequence: CASSLPGRNTGELFF. The DNA of the CDR3 is TGTGCCAGTAGTTTACCAGGCAGAAACACCGGGGAGCTGTTTTTT.

The chain links TRBV3-1 to TRBJ2-5, with 12 bases matching TRBD2. The CDR3 runs 17 residues. V was pared by 7 bases and J by 3 bases, with 12 bases of the junction left unmatched. Germline assignment: CDR1 LGHDT and CDR2 YNNKEL (reference sequence). The CDR3 sequence: CASTLRTSGDGKETQYF. The CDR3, as DNA: TGTGCCAGCACCCTACGGACTAGCGGGGATGGGAAAGAGACCCAGTACTTC.

This clonotype has at least ten counts. This chain links TRBV20-1 with TRBJ1-5; TRBD1 agrees at 8 bases. CDR3 length: 15 residues. The germline CDR1 and CDR2 sequences are DFQATT and SNEGSKA (reference sequence). After removal of 3 bases from V and 4 bases from J, the junction contained 8 bases not matched to a gene. CDR3 DNA sequence: TGCAGTGCTAGTCCGCGACAGGGGCCTAATCAGCCCCAGCATTTT. Protein sequence: CSASPRQGPNQPQHF.

This clonotype came up many times. The chain is built from TRBV7-9 and TRBJ1-2; 7 bases agree with TRBD1. The CDR3 covers 13 residues. The germline V gene encodes CDR1 SEHNR and CDR2 FQNEAQ (reference sequence). J gave up 4 bases and V 5 bases, and 4 bases lay outside the gene matches. Here the CDR3 DNA reads TGTGCCAGCAGCCCCGACAGGGCCTATGGCTACACCTTC. Translated: CASSPDRAYGYTF.

Here the CDR3 DNA reads TGTGCCAGTAGTATAGGACAGGACCCCTACGAGCAGTACTTC. Its protein is CASSIGQDPYEQYF. The chain combines TRBV19 with TRBJ2-7; D perhaps matches TRBD1 (6 bases). V was trimmed by 1 base and J by 2 bases, leaving 9 bases between them. This CDR3 contains 14 residues. Germline-derived CDR1 and CDR2 are LNHDA and SQIVND (reference sequence).

The CDR3: CASSLGAGNSPLHF. The CDR3 DNA is TGTGCCAGCAGCTTAGGGGCAGGGAACTCACCCCTCCACTTT. This chain uses TRBV11-3 with TRBJ1-6; D perhaps matches TRBD1 (5 bases). The germline gives CDR1 SGHNT, CDR2 YENEEA. CDR3 length equals 14 residues. V was trimmed by 1 base and J by 10 bases, leaving 11 bases between them.

The chain has TRBV2 and TRBJ1-1, with 11 bases identical to TRBD1. The CDR3 runs to 13 residues. Per germline, CDR1 SNHLY and CDR2 FYNNEI. Trimming removed 7 bases from V and 12 bases from J; junction bases left unmatched: 10. DNA for the CDR3: TGTGCCAGCAAAATCGGGACAGGGGGTCGGACTTTCTTT. It translates to CASKIGTGGRTFF.

The gene calls are TRBV11-2 and TRBJ1-2; the D gene is possibly TRBD1 (6 bases). V was clipped by 6 bases and J by 6 bases, with 14 bases between them. The germline CDR1 and CDR2 sequences are SGHAT and FQNNGV. This CDR3 contains 13 residues. The CDR3 loop is CASSPPGANGYTF. The CDR3 bases are TGTGCCAGCAGTCCTCCGGGGGCAAATGGCTACACCTTC.

The chain combines TRBV7-2 with TRBJ1-6; D is uncertain. The germline V gene encodes CDR1 SGHTA and CDR2 FQGNSA. The CDR3 is 15 residues long. V shed 2 bases and J shed 6 bases, with 11 bases lying between them. The chain's CDR3 is CASSLLRGSNSPLHF. As DNA, the CDR3 is TGTGCCAGCAGCTTACTCCGAGGCAGTAATTCACCCCTCCACTTT.